Listed below are T cell receptor beta chains from one sample, sequenced in a study of cytomegalovirus exposure and HLA in healthy donors. Using immunoSEQ multiplex PCR, the repertoire was profiled, and TCRdb retains in-frame clones only, with some absent. The sample contains around 200,000 clones, more than 60% of which appear only once. Sequenced input: PBMCs. These TCRs come from an older woman in good health and CMV-seropositive. The CDR3 runs from the conserved cysteine through the conserved F or W. The D gene is left open where the match is weak. Size is stated for part of the rows, as once, few or many counts, or as a class when the clone is expanded.

j_call | d_call | clone_size | v_call | cdr3_aa | cdr3_nt
TRBJ1-1 | - | once | TRBV5-6 | CASSSRSRQTLNTEAFF | TGTGCCAGCAGCTCTCGGAGCAGACAGACGTTGAACACTGAAGCTTTCTTT
TRBJ1-5 | TRBD1 | - | TRBV4-1 | CASSQLDRGLNQPQHF | TGCGCCAGCAGCCAACTGGACAGGGGGCTTAATCAGCCCCAGCATTTT
TRBJ2-7 | TRBD1 | once | TRBV28 | CASRDAGTGGYEQYF | TGTGCCAGCAGGGACGCCGGGACAGGGGGATACGAGCAGTACTTC
TRBJ2-7 | - | - | TRBV4-2 | CASRGGGYEQYF | TGTGCCAGCAGAGGCGGTGGATACGAGCAGTACTTC
TRBJ2-1 | TRBD2 | - | TRBV9 | CASSLWGGGINEQFF | TGTGCCAGCAGCCTCTGGGGGGGAGGCATCAATGAGCAGTTCTTC
TRBJ1-1 | - | - | TRBV2 | CASSEALGGTEAFF | TGTGCCAGCAGTGAAGCGCTAGGGGGCACTGAAGCTTTCTTT
TRBJ2-2 | - | few | TRBV27 | CASSPSQGAGELFF | TGTGCCAGCAGTCCCAGCCAGGGCGCCGGGGAGCTGTTTTTT
TRBJ2-7 | - | once | TRBV6-5 | CASRSRVSSYEQYF | TGTGCCAGCAGGTCCAGGGTCAGTTCCTACGAGCAGTACTTC
TRBJ2-3 | - | - | TRBV19 | CASSIGVRGDTQYF | TGTGCCAGTAGTATAGGGGTACGGGGAGATACGCAGTATTTT
TRBJ2-1 | TRBD2 | - | TRBV5-4 | CASSLEAGFGNEQFF | TGTGCCAGCAGCTTGGAAGCGGGGTTCGGCAATGAGCAGTTCTTC
TRBJ2-6 | - | - | TRBV9 | CASSVDPGSGANVLTF | TGTGCCAGCAGCGTAGATCCCGGGAGTGGGGCCAACGTCCTGACTTTC
TRBJ1-2 | - | few | TRBV4-1 | CASSQDMTRGARYGYTF | TGCGCCAGCAGCCAAGATATGACAAGGGGTGCGAGGTATGGCTACACCTTC
TRBJ2-6 | - | - | TRBV7-2 | CASSLWGSGANGLTF | TGTGCCAGCAGCCTCTGGGGCTCTGGGGCCAACGGCCTGACTTTC
TRBJ2-5 | - | - | TRBV6-5 | CASSPSRGWTQYF | TGTGCCAGCAGTCCCAGTCGAGGGTGGACCCAGTACTTC
TRBJ1-5 | - | once | TRBV28 | CASSDSTGGGNQPQHF | TGTGCCAGCAGTGACTCGACGGGAGGAGGCAATCAGCCCCAGCATTTT
TRBJ2-5 | - | - | TRBV2 | CASSPPLRETQYF | TGTGCCAGCAGTCCACCCCTGAGGGAGACCCAGTACTTC
TRBJ1-1 | - | - | TRBV10-3 | CAISESNAGAAFF | TGTGCCATCAGTGAGTCGAACGCAGGGGCGGCTTTCTTT
TRBJ1-6 | TRBD1 | - | TRBV9 | CASSGDPRGRGRSPLHF | TGTGCCAGCAGCGGAGACCCCAGGGGGCGCGGGCGCTCACCCCTCCACTTT
TRBJ1-1 | - | - | TRBV29-1 | CSAPVGGHTEAFF | TGCAGCGCCCCCGTCGGGGGTCACACTGAAGCTTTCTTT
TRBJ1-1 | - | once | TRBV27 | CASSLRGNLGTEAFF | TGTGCCAGCAGTTTAAGGGGAAACCTGGGCACTGAAGCTTTCTTT
TRBJ2-7 | TRBD1 | - | TRBV28 | CASTDRETYEQYF | TGTGCCAGCACGGACAGGGAAACCTACGAGCAGTACTTC